This TCR beta chain was captured by sequencing in a study of T cells in Graves' hyperthyroidism and ophthalmopathy. Regarding the study as a whole: The model foresaw ophthalmopathy a median about 6.1 months prior to onset.

J gave up 1 base and V 5 bases, and 2 bases lay outside the gene matches. This CDR3 region has 13 residues. CDR1 and CDR2 (germline): DFQATT, SNEGSKA (reference sequence). In the case of this clonotype: Its antigen is unidentified.

Amplified TCR beta CDR3 regions derived from RNA transcripts. Initially, a first-round RT-PCR of the TCR CDR3 employed the HTBI primer set. TCRdb recomputed calls from the multiplex PCR reads with MiXCR, one row per CDR3 protein. Of approximately 600,000 distinct CDR3 sequences listed, more than 11% are singletons. Diagnosing involved the use of clinical symptoms, serum thyroxine and TRAb, thyroid ultrasound and orbital computed tomography. The sequenced sample consisted of blood. The chain couples TRBV20-1 to TRBJ1-1; 9 nucleotides agree with TRBD1. This receptor was obtained from a woman aged 30 to 39 with Graves' hyperthyroidism that later progressed to Graves' ophthalmopathy. The CDR3 here is CSAGDRANTEAFF. The CDR3 coding sequence is TGCAGTGCTGGGGACAGGGCGAACACTGAAGCTTTCTTT.